The clone carrying this T cell receptor (beta chain) has only one observation. This specimen comes from a study of control samples from healthy donors and cancer patients. Data came from immunoSEQ multiplex PCR; TCRdb stores just in-frame clones and leaves some out. The profile shows 140,000 or so clones, around nine tenths of them singletons. CDR3 size: 13 residues. Germline V gene sequence: CDR1 MNHEY, CDR2 SVGAGI. Trimming cost V 6 bases and J 2 bases, with 10 bases left between them. Sequencing was carried out using blood. This sequence originates from a man aged 30-40 years in good health. V gene TRBV6-5 combines with J gene TRBJ2-5, with no clear D. Written as DNA, the CDR3 is TGTGCCAGCAGCCAACTCGCGCAAGAGACCCAGTACTTC. Protein: CASSQLAQETQYF.